Listed here are 30 T cell receptor beta chains from one sample, sequenced in a study of blood T cell repertoires in COVID-19. Some clones are missing from TCRdb's copy, which holds only in-frame ones; the method was immunoSEQ multiplex PCR. Of around 140,000 clones listed, 85% to 90% are singletons. The sample comprised peripheral blood. Every receptor here comes from a man between 45 and 60 years old with active or convalescent COVID-19.

The chain couples TRBV19 to TRBJ1-1; D not resolved. The CDR3 totals 15 residues. V was shortened by 1 base and J by 1 base, with 10 bases between the two germline ends. The germline gives CDR1 LNHDA, CDR2 SQIVND (reference sequence). CDR3 region: CASSIGRGQNTEAFF. In DNA form, the CDR3 reads TGTGCCAGTAGTATAGGCCGAGGGCAGAACACTGAAGCTTTCTTT. Looking up the rest from reference TRBV19 and TRBJ1-1 gives the full variable domain: DGGITQSPKYLFRKEGQNVTLSCEQNLNHDAMYWYRQDPGQGLRLIYYSQIVNDFQKGDIAEGYSVSREKKESFPLTVTSAQKNPTAFYLCASSIGRGQNTEAFFGQGTRLTVV.

CDR3 DNA sequence: TGTGCCAGCAGCGAGGGGGGGGAATCGAACCAGCCCCAGCATTTT. It is translated as CASSEGGESNQPQHF. The chain carries TRBV5-4 and TRBJ1-5; D possibly corresponds to TRBD1 (6 bases). The germline V gene encodes CDR1 SGHNT and CDR2 YYREEE (reference sequence). The CDR3 runs 15 residues. Deletions cut 4 bases from V and 7 bases from J, with 18 bases between.

This sequence joins TRBV6-6 and TRBJ2-7; 9 positions match TRBD1. The V segment lost 6 bases and the J segment 2 bases; nucleotides outside the gene matches: 8. Germline V CDR1 and CDR2: MNHNY, SVGAGI (reference sequence). The CDR3 extends over 15 amino acids. The CDR3 sequence: CASSPRQGGAYEQYF. In DNA form, the CDR3 reads TGTGCCAGCAGCCCCCGACAGGGGGGGGCCTACGAGCAGTACTTC.

The rearrangement links TRBV18 to TRBJ1-5, with 10 bases aligning to TRBD1. Per the germline V gene, CDR1 is KGHSH and CDR2 is LQKENI. This CDR3 is 14 amino acids long. V shed 6 bases, J shed 6 bases, and the junction held 5 bases outside the gene matches. The CDR3 DNA reads TGTGCCAGCTCGCCGACAGGGGGCTCTCAGCCCCAGCATTTT. The encoded protein is CASSPTGGSQPQHF.

CDR3 coding DNA: TGTGCCATCAGTGAGTCGTTAGGGGAAGAGACCCAGTACTTC. Translating it yields CAISESLGEETQYF. The genes are TRBV10-3 and TRBJ2-5; weak D call: TRBD1 (5 bases). V was trimmed by 0 bases and J by 3 bases, leaving 8 bases between them. This CDR3 region has 14 residues. CDR1 is ENHRY and CDR2 is SYGVKD in the germline V gene.

This rearrangement joins TRBV19 to TRBJ2-1, with a possible D match to TRBD2 (5 bases). CDR1 is LNHDA, CDR2 SQIVND, per germline (reference sequence). The V and J ends lost 5 bases and 6 bases respectively, with 11 bases between them. This CDR3 spans 13 amino acids. This CDR3 reads CASSVDYANEQFF. CDR3 bases: TGTGCCAGTAGTGTCGACTACGCCAATGAGCAGTTCTTC.

CDR3 nucleotide sequence: TGTGCCTGGAGTGCTCCGACAGGGTTAGGTGAGACCCAGTACTTC. This sequence encodes CAWSAPTGLGETQYF. The chain links TRBV30 to TRBJ2-5, with 7 bases identical to TRBD1. Germline V gene lookup returns CDR1 GTSNPN and CDR2 SVGIG (reference sequence). CDR3 length: 15 residues. The V gene end was trimmed by 1 base and the J gene end by 5 bases; junction bases not matched to a gene: 10. Based on the CDR3 plus reference TRBV30 and TRBJ2-5, the full variable domain is SQTIHQWPATLVQPVGSPLSLECTVEGTSNPNLYWYRQAAGRGLQLLFYSVGIGQISSEVPQNLSASRPQDRQFILSSKKLLLSDSGFYLCAWSAPTGLGETQYFGPGTRLLVL.

The chain's CDR3 is CASSSETRRSSYNSPLHF. The CDR3 DNA reads TGTGCCAGCAGCTCTGAAACCCGTCGGAGCTCCTATAATTCACCCCTCCACTTT. The chain carries TRBV7-2 and TRBJ1-6; D remains ambiguous. Trimming pared 4 bases from V and 0 bases from J, leaving 16 bases between. This CDR3 has 18 amino acids. Looked up from germline, CDR1 is SGHTA and CDR2 is FQGNSA.

The sample holds one count of this clone. The chain carries TRBV4-1 and TRBJ1-4; a weak D match, TRBD1 (6 bases). The CDR3 spans 16 residues. CDR1 is MGHRA, CDR2 YSYEKL, per germline. V was cut by 0 bases and J by 7 bases, with 15 bases left in between. The CDR3 spells CASSQDRTGSGEKLFF. The CDR3 nucleotides are TGCGCCAGCAGCCAAGATAGAACAGGGAGCGGTGAAAAACTGTTTTTT.

The V call is TRBV7-6, the J call TRBJ2-1, with 8 bases that match TRBD2. CDR1 and CDR2 (germline): SGHVS, FNYEAQ. This CDR3 has 15 residues. V lost 5 bases to trimming and J lost 7 bases; unmatched junction nucleotides: 10. The CDR3 DNA is TGTGCCAGCAGCCCGACCGGGACTAGGCGGAATGAGCAGTTCTTC. The encoded protein is CASSPTGTRRNEQFF.

The J gene is TRBJ1-2, the V gene TRBV30, with TRBD1 identical over 11 bases. The CDR3 contains 14 residues. The junction had 3 bases not matched to a gene; V was cut back by 2 bases and J by 4 bases. The germline CDR1 and CDR2 sequences are GTSNPN and SVGIG (reference sequence). As DNA, the CDR3 is TGTGCCTGGAGTAGGACAGGGGGCAGCTATGGCTACACCTTC. Its translation is CAWSRTGGSYGYTF. Using reference TRBV30 and TRBJ1-2 for the parts outside the CDR3, the full variable domain is SQTIHQWPATLVQPVGSPLSLECTVEGTSNPNLYWYRQAAGRGLQLLFYSVGIGQISSEVPQNLSASRPQDRQFILSSKKLLLSDSGFYLCAWSRTGGSYGYTFGSGTRLTVV.

CDR3 DNA sequence: TGTGCCATCCAGGTTGGCAATCAGCCCCAGCATTTT. Translating it yields CAIQVGNQPQHF. This chain links TRBV28 with TRBJ1-5, with D uncertain. The CDR3 is 12 amino acids. The ends were cut back, 10 bases at V and 2 bases at J, with 9 bases in the middle. The germline V gene encodes CDR1 MDHEN and CDR2 SYDVKM. The full variable domain, with the rest looked up from reference TRBV28 and TRBJ1-5, is DVKVTQSSRYLVKRTGEKVFLECVQDMDHENMFWYRQDPGLGLRLIYFSYDVKMKEKGDIPEGYSVSREKKERFSLILESASTNQTSMYLCAIQVGNQPQHFGDGTRLSIL.

V usage is TRBV19 and J usage is TRBJ1-5; TRBD1 aligns across 7 bases. The CDR3 sequence is 14 residues long. J gave up 7 bases and V 4 bases, and 7 bases lay outside the gene matches. Germline CDR1 LNHDA, CDR2 SQIVND (reference sequence). Here the CDR3 DNA reads TGTGCCAGTAGTAAAACAGGGGTGGGACAGCCCCAGCATTTT. It is translated as CASSKTGVGQPQHF.

This chain links TRBV24-1 with TRBJ2-7; no firm D call. This CDR3 is built from 14 residues. Trimming left V 3 bases short and J 2 bases short, with 10 bases between. Germline V gene sequence: CDR1 KGHDR, CDR2 SFDVKD. CDR3 region: CATSDALNPYEQYF. DNA for the CDR3: TGTGCCACCAGTGATGCGTTGAATCCCTACGAGCAGTACTTC.

The rearrangement uses TRBV5-1 and TRBJ2-7; 7 bases are a match to TRBD1. The CDR3 length is 15 residues. J was trimmed by 2 bases and V by 4 bases; bases with no gene match: 9. The germline V gene encodes CDR1 SGHRS and CDR2 YFSETQ. The CDR3 protein is CASSPGQPGTYEQYF. The CDR3 DNA is TGCGCCAGCAGCCCGGGACAGCCGGGAACCTACGAGCAGTACTTC.

The chain has TRBV3-1 (or the pseudogene TRBV3-2) and TRBJ2-7; no clear D. This CDR3 has 15 amino acids. Germline values: CDR1 LGHDT, CDR2 YNNKEL (reference sequence). Trimming left V 2 bases short and J 0 bases short, with 11 bases between. The CDR3 nucleotides read TGTGCCAGCAGCCAACCATACGGGTCCTCCTACGAGCAGTACTTC. Its protein is CASSQPYGSSYEQYF.

The chain couples TRBV3-1 (or the pseudogene TRBV3-2) to TRBJ2-6; tentative D call: TRBD2 (5 bases). Trimming removed 1 base from V and 2 bases from J, with 6 bases in between. Germline CDR1 and CDR2: LGHDT and YNNKEL (reference sequence). CDR3 length: 15 residues. DNA of the CDR3: TGTGCCAGCAGCCAAGTGCGGGCTGGGGCCAACGTCCTGACTTTC. It codes for CASSQVRAGANVLTF.

The chain is built from TRBV4-1 and TRBJ1-1, with 7 bases aligning to TRBD1. V lost 0 bases to trimming and J lost 2 bases; unmatched junction nucleotides: 9. This CDR3 has 17 amino acids. Germline V gene lookup returns CDR1 MGHRA and CDR2 YSYEKL. The CDR3 bases are TGCGCCAGCAGCCAAGAGGGATTCGGGGACAGTAACACTGAAGCTTTCTTT. Its protein is CASSQEGFGDSNTEAFF.

The CDR3: CASSQDPSGNTDTQYF. CDR3 DNA: TGCGCCAGCAGCCAAGATCCTAGCGGGAACACAGATACGCAGTATTTT. This chain uses TRBV4-1 with TRBJ2-3, with 9 bases that match TRBD2. The ends lost 0 bases at V and 2 bases at J; junction bases unmatched: 3. The CDR3 is 16 residues long. From germline, CDR1 is MGHRA and CDR2 YSYEKL.

The chain is built from TRBV30 and TRBJ2-5, with D possibly being TRBD1 (5 bases). Germline V gene data show CDR1 as GTSNPN and CDR2 as SVGIG (reference sequence). CDR3 length: 13 residues. Between the trimmed V and J ends, which lost 4 bases and 5 bases, there was a span of 14 bases. The chain's CDR3 is CAWNRGLVETQYF. For the CDR3, the DNA is TGTGCCTGGAATAGGGGTTTAGTGGAGACCCAGTACTTC.

This sequence joins TRBV3-1 (or the pseudogene TRBV3-2) and TRBJ2-1; D unclear. Trimming left V 1 base short and J 1 base short, with 11 bases between. The germline V gene has CDR1 LGHDT and CDR2 YNNKEL (reference sequence). This CDR3 is 16 amino acids long. CDR3 residues: CASSQGLIRSYNEQFF. The CDR3 DNA reads as TGTGCCAGCAGCCAAGGCCTTATACGGTCCTACAATGAGCAGTTCTTC.

This clone was counted once. This chain uses TRBV24-1 with TRBJ2-1, with D possibly matching TRBD2 (5 bases). This CDR3 is 15 amino acids long. Trimming cost V 6 bases and J 0 bases, with 11 bases left between them. Germline loops: CDR1 KGHDR, CDR2 SFDVKD. The CDR3 region is CATSPGGLSYNEQFF. The CDR3 nucleotides are TGTGCCACCAGTCCCGGCGGACTCTCCTACAATGAGCAGTTCTTC.

CDR3 DNA sequence: TGTGCCACCAGTGACGGGGTCGGCAATCAGCCCCAGCATTTT. Translation gives CATSDGVGNQPQHF. The genes are TRBV24-1 and TRBJ1-5; D is unclear. V was shortened by 4 bases and J by 2 bases, with 8 bases between the two germline ends. The CDR3 totals 14 residues. Germline values: CDR1 KGHDR, CDR2 SFDVKD.

This rearrangement joins TRBV18 to TRBJ2-5, with 9 bases lining up with TRBD2. Trimming at V came to 3 bases and at J to 2 bases, leaving 7 bases not matched to a gene. Germline lookup yields CDR1 KGHSH and CDR2 LQKENI. The CDR3 is made up of 16 amino acids. CDR3 amino acids: CASSPYSGSSQETQYF. CDR3 sequence (DNA): TGTGCCAGCTCACCCTATAGCGGGAGCTCGCAAGAGACCCAGTACTTC.

The chain couples TRBV29-1 to TRBJ2-3; D possibly corresponds to TRBD2 (6 bases). This CDR3 is built from 12 residues. In germline, CDR1 is SQVTM, CDR2 ANQGSEA. The V and J ends lost 7 bases and 3 bases respectively, with 11 bases between them. The CDR3 DNA sequence: TGCAGCGCGAGGGACTCTACAGATACGCAGTATTTT. Protein product: CSARDSTDTQYF.

V is TRBV6-2 or TRBV6-3 and J is TRBJ2-3; tentative D call: TRBD2 (6 bases). V lost 2 bases, J lost 1 base, and 10 bases lay in between. The CDR3 totals 15 residues. The V gene's germline CDR1 is MNHEY and CDR2 SVGEGT. The CDR3 is CASSYTTGGTDTQYF. CDR3 sequence (DNA): TGTGCCAGCAGTTACACCACGGGGGGCACAGATACGCAGTATTTT.

The chain links TRBV6-6 to TRBJ2-3; D unclear. Germline CDR1 and CDR2: MNHNY and SVGAGI (reference sequence). This CDR3 is 12 amino acids long. V gave up 2 bases and J gave up 3 bases, with 3 bases separating them. The CDR3: CASSYATDTQYF. CDR3 DNA sequence: TGTGCCAGCAGTTACGCGACAGATACGCAGTATTTT.

The rearrangement joins TRBV19 to TRBJ1-6; 7 bases agree with TRBD1. The length of the CDR3 is 16 residues. Looked up from germline, CDR1 is LNHDA and CDR2 is SQIVND (reference sequence). V gave up 3 bases and J gave up 7 bases; unmatched junction bases: 9. Written as DNA, the CDR3 is TGTGCCAGTAGTATTCTCACCGGGACAGCCAATTCACCCCTCCACTTT. It yields the protein CASSILTGTANSPLHF.

V usage is TRBV7-2 and J usage is TRBJ2-7; D unclear. This CDR3 is 13 amino acids long. Per the germline V gene, CDR1 is SGHTA and CDR2 is FQGNSA. Trimming left V 6 bases short and J 5 bases short, with 14 bases between. The CDR3 DNA follows: TGTGCCAGCAGGCCCGCCGATGAGAACGAGCAGTACTTC. Translation gives CASRPADENEQYF.

This chain links TRBV18 with TRBJ1-2; TRBD1 is a possible D gene (5 bases). CDR1 is KGHSH, CDR2 LQKENI, per germline. The CDR3 runs to 18 residues. V was trimmed by 0 bases and J by 6 bases, leaving 23 bases between them. CDR3 protein: CASSPPRGPHPGADGYTF. CDR3 DNA: TGTGCCAGCTCACCACCGAGAGGTCCGCATCCTGGGGCGGATGGCTACACCTTC.